These 21 T cell receptor beta chains were all obtained from the same sample, sequenced in a study of neoadjuvant nivolumab and ipilimumab in lung cancer. The protocol was immunoSEQ multiplex PCR, while the TCRdb copy is restricted to in-frame clones and leaves out a portion. The sample has over 45,000 clones, 80% to 90% seen once; the top ten hold approximately 3.7%. The source was blood, collected before neoadjuvant nivolumab, alone or with ipilimumab. All receptors derive from an adult with non-small cell lung cancer. Some clones in this sample may be carry-over from other donors' samples.

This chain uses TRBV4-2 with TRBJ1-2; possible D gene TRBD1, 6 bases. The germline V and J ends were trimmed by 3 bases and 4 bases, with 15 bases remaining between them. CDR1 LGHNA and CDR2 YNFKEQ come from the germline V gene. The CDR3 contains 15 residues. The CDR3 region has the DNA TGTGCCAGCAGCCAGGGAGGGACATCATTCTATGGCTACACCTTC. Protein product: CASSQGGTSFYGYTF.

The chain employs TRBV5-4 and TRBJ2-6; 12 nucleotides line up with TRBD2. Losses at the gene ends were 0 bases for V and 2 bases for J; bases not matched to a gene: 0. Germline lookup yields CDR1 SGHNT and CDR2 YYREEE (reference sequence). This CDR3 is built from 17 residues. The CDR3 sequence: CASSLGLAGAGANVLTF. CDR3 coding DNA: TGTGCCAGCAGCTTGGGACTAGCGGGAGCTGGGGCCAACGTCCTGACTTTC. Together with reference TRBV5-4 and TRBJ2-6, the CDR3 gives the full variable domain: ETGVTQSPTHLIKTRGQQVTLRCSSQSGHNTVSWYQQALGQGPQFIFQYYREEENGRGNFPPRFSGLQFPNYSSELNVNALELDDSALYLCASSLGLAGAGANVLTFGAGSRLTVL.

This clone was seen a handful of times. The chain has TRBV5-6 and TRBJ2-1; D is unresolved. V dropped 0 bases and J dropped 8 bases, with 9 bases sitting between them. Germline V gene sequence: CDR1 SGHDT, CDR2 YYEEEE. CDR3 length: 13 residues. The CDR3 sequence is CASSLEVSDEQFF. The CDR3 DNA reads as TGTGCCAGCAGCTTGGAAGTGTCCGATGAGCAGTTCTTC.

V usage is TRBV6-1 and J usage is TRBJ2-7; 10 bases fit TRBD2. Germline V lookup: CDR1 MNHNS, CDR2 SASEGT. The V and J ends lost 3 bases and 0 bases, in that order; junction bases with no gene match: 2. This CDR3 region has 15 residues. The CDR3 loop is CASSDSSGSSYEQYF. DNA of the CDR3: TGTGCCAGCAGTGACTCTAGCGGGAGCTCCTACGAGCAGTACTTC.

The chain has TRBV5-1 and TRBJ2-1, with 7 positions matching TRBD1. The V gene end was trimmed by 2 bases and the J gene end by 1 base; junction bases not matched to a gene: 3. Germline lookup yields CDR1 SGHRS and CDR2 YFSETQ. The CDR3 length is 15 residues. Here the CDR3 DNA reads TGCGCCAGCAGCTTAACAGGGGAGTCCTACAATGAGCAGTTCTTC. Translating it yields CASSLTGESYNEQFF.

V and J are TRBV6-5 and TRBJ2-3; no firm D call. The V end lost 4 bases, the J end lost 3 bases, and 2 bases lay between the germline ends. This CDR3 is built from 11 residues. Germline CDR1 reads MNHEY; CDR2 reads SVGAGI. CDR3 loop: CASSSTDTQYF. CDR3 nucleotide sequence: TGTGCCAGCAGTTCGACAGATACGCAGTATTTT.

This chain joins TRBV7-9 and TRBJ1-1, with 7 bases identical to TRBD1. Trimming at V came to 5 bases and at J to 2 bases, leaving 2 bases not matched to a gene. CDR1 SEHNR and CDR2 FQNEAQ come from the germline V gene (reference sequence). There are 13 residues in the CDR3. The CDR3 protein is CASSRDSNTEAFF. The CDR3, as DNA: TGTGCCAGCAGCCGGGACAGTAACACTGAAGCTTTCTTT.

The chain recombines TRBV25-1 with TRBJ1-3; 7 bases match TRBD1. V was clipped by 7 bases and J by 1 base; unmatched bases: 7. This CDR3 comprises 15 residues. CDR1 and CDR2 (germline): MGHDK, SYGVNS. In DNA form, the CDR3 reads TGTGCCAGCATGCCCGCAGGGGGATCTGGAAACACCATATATTTT. Protein product: CASMPAGGSGNTIYF.

The chain employs TRBV2 and TRBJ2-1; possible D gene TRBD1, 6 bases. Deletions cut 5 bases from V and 4 bases from J, with 12 bases between. CDR1 and CDR2 (germline): SNHLY, FYNNEI. The CDR3 length is 14 residues. DNA of the CDR3: TGTGCCAGCAGTTACCTCGGACAGTACAATGAGCAGTTCTTC. It specifies CASSYLGQYNEQFF.

The chain recombines TRBV7-2 with TRBJ2-6, with 8 bases lining up with TRBD2. The CDR3 extends over 18 amino acids. In germline, CDR1 is SGHTA, CDR2 FQGNSA. The V gene end was trimmed by 5 bases and the J gene end by 1 base; junction bases not matched to a gene: 10. The CDR3 nucleotides read TGTGCCAGCAGCCCACAGCCGGGCGGGGGGTCTGGGGCCAACGTCCTGACTTTC. It translates to CASSPQPGGGSGANVLTF.

V and J are TRBV29-1 and TRBJ2-2; possibly TRBD1 for D (6 bases). The CDR3 contains 12 residues. Germline V gene data show CDR1 as SQVTM and CDR2 as ANQGSEA. V was cut by 3 bases and J by 6 bases, with 8 bases left in between. DNA for the CDR3: TGCAGCGTTGACAGGGGCTCCGGGGAGCTGTTTTTT. As protein: CSVDRGSGELFF.

This chain connects TRBV18 to TRBJ1-1, with D perhaps TRBD1 (5 bases). The CDR3 has 15 residues. Germline V gene sequence: CDR1 KGHSH, CDR2 LQKENI. Trimming left V 6 bases short and J 8 bases short, with 22 bases between. DNA of the CDR3: TGTGCCAGCTCCCCGTTGAGTCAGGGTAATAGAGAAGCTTTCTTT. Residues: CASSPLSQGNREAFF.

V is TRBV7-9 and J is TRBJ2-7, with TRBD1 as a possible D gene (5 bases). Germline-derived CDR1 and CDR2 are SEHNR and FQNEAQ (reference sequence). The CDR3 sequence is 13 residues long. V dropped 3 bases and J dropped 4 bases, with 10 bases sitting between them. The CDR3 nucleotides read TGTGCCAGCAGCTTGATGGGGCCTTACGAGCAGTACTTC. Translated: CASSLMGPYEQYF.

The J gene is TRBJ1-5, the V gene TRBV2; 8 bases fit TRBD1. Germline CDR1 reads SNHLY; CDR2 reads FYNNEI. The CDR3 totals 14 residues. After removal of 6 bases from V and 7 bases from J, the junction contained 8 bases not matched to a gene. Written as DNA, the CDR3 is TGTGCCAGCAGCCGGACAGGGACGGTCCAGCCCCAGCATTTT. Residues: CASSRTGTVQPQHF.

The rearrangement uses TRBV9 and TRBJ2-1; 9 nucleotides line up with TRBD2. This CDR3 is built from 15 residues. Germline-derived CDR1 and CDR2 are SGDLS and YYNGEE. The junction had 6 bases not matched to a gene; V was cut back by 0 bases and J by 8 bases. The DNA of the CDR3 is TGTGCCAGCAGCGTAGCCCCTAGCGGGGTAGATGAGCAGTTCTTC. Translated: CASSVAPSGVDEQFF.

The rearrangement joins TRBV19 to TRBJ2-2, with 12 bases that match TRBD2. J lost 6 bases, V lost 6 bases, and 8 bases had no gene match. The germline gives CDR1 LNHDA, CDR2 SQIVND (reference sequence). The CDR3 has 16 amino acids. CDR3 residues: CASSPTSGSSPGELFF. Here the CDR3 DNA reads TGTGCCAGTAGCCCGACTAGCGGGAGTTCCCCCGGGGAGCTGTTTTTT. Drawing the rest from reference TRBV19 and TRBJ2-2, the complete variable domain is DGGITQSPKYLFRKEGQNVTLSCEQNLNHDAMYWYRQDPGQGLRLIYYSQIVNDFQKGDIAEGYSVSREKKESFPLTVTSAQKNPTAFYLCASSPTSGSSPGELFFGEGSRLTVL.

CDR3: CASSPPLRHEQYF. CDR3 in DNA: TGTGCCAGCAGCCCCCCTCTGCGCCACGAGCAGTACTTC. The V gene is TRBV7-8, the J gene TRBJ2-7; the D is unclear. Germline lookup yields CDR1 SGHVS and CDR2 FQNEAQ. V was trimmed by 5 bases and J by 5 bases, leaving 13 bases between them. There are 13 residues in the CDR3.

The chain links TRBV20-1 to TRBJ1-1; 9 nucleotides match TRBD1. J lost 11 bases, V lost 7 bases, and 8 bases had no gene match. The CDR3 is made up of 11 amino acids. Germline CDR1 reads DFQATT; CDR2 reads SNEGSKA (reference sequence). CDR3 bases: TGCAGTGTCACCGGGGACAGGGTGGCTTTCTTT. This translates into CSVTGDRVAFF.

The table lists this clone with a count of one. This chain joins TRBV5-4 and TRBJ2-7; 7 bases match TRBD2. Germline CDR1 reads SGHNT; CDR2 reads YYREEE (reference sequence). This CDR3 region has 15 residues. V trimming: 2 bases; J trimming: 2 bases; junction bases outside the gene matches: 7. The CDR3 is CASSFPGGSTYEQYF. In DNA, the CDR3 is TGTGCCAGCAGCTTCCCCGGGGGGTCCACCTACGAGCAGTACTTC.

The gene calls are TRBV15 and TRBJ2-1; D possibly matches TRBD1 or TRBD2 (5 bases each). The germline gives CDR1 LNHNV, CDR2 YYDKDF (reference sequence). The V end was cut by 1 base, the J end by 11 bases, with 9 bases between. The CDR3 has 12 amino acids. The CDR3 sequence is CATSRAGTKQFF. The CDR3 nucleotides read TGTGCCACCAGCAGAGCGGGGACCAAGCAGTTCTTC.

This clone showed up just once. The J gene is TRBJ2-1, the V gene TRBV5-1; 8 nucleotides align to TRBD2. Germline V CDR1 and CDR2: SGHRS, YFSETQ. J gave up 8 bases and V 0 bases, and 13 bases lay outside the gene matches. CDR3 length: 17 amino acids. This CDR3 is CASSLGWTSRGGDEQFF. Here the CDR3 DNA reads TGCGCCAGCAGCTTGGGGTGGACTAGCCGGGGTGGGGATGAGCAGTTCTTC. Full variable domain (rest looked up from reference TRBV5-1 and TRBJ2-1): KAGVTQTPRYLIKTRGQQVTLSCSPISGHRSVSWYQQTPGQGLQFLFEYFSETQRNKGNFPGRFSGRQFSNSRSEMNVSTLELGDSALYLCASSLGWTSRGGDEQFFGPGTRLTVL.